The following is a TCR beta chain sequence with its context. Germline V gives CDR1 SGHDT, CDR2 YYEEEE. The CDR3 has 14 amino acids. The V and J ends lost 2 bases and 6 bases, in that order; junction bases with no gene match: 6. Genomic DNA templated the TCR beta VDJ and CDR3 profiling. One entry per CDR3 protein results from TCRdb running MiXCR on the reads. The data hold approximately 160,000 distinct CDR3 sequences, with over 40% observed a single time. In patients chosen for sequencing, flow cytometry had shown CD8+CD57+ cell expansion. The entry originates in a study of CD8+CD57+ T cells in acquired aplastic anemia.

Material for sequencing was sorted CD4+, CD8+, or CD8+CD57+ T cells (not recorded which) from PBMCs. The source is a human donor with aplastic anemia. The J gene is TRBJ1-2, the V gene TRBV5-6; 8 bases map to TRBD1. The CDR3 nucleotides are TGTGCCAGCAGCTTTTGGACAGGGAGGGATGGCTACACCTTC. As protein: CASSFWTGRDGYTF.